This T cell receptor (beta chain) was obtained from a study of blood T cell repertoires in COVID-19. Study in general: The United States, Italy and Spain were the sources of the acute and convalescent COVID-19 samples.

In the original analysis: Estimates of nucleated cell counts were drawn from the amplification of reference gene primers. The method was immunoSEQ multiplex PCR; TCRdb's version includes in-frame clones alone and lacks a portion of them. D and trimming were read from the DNA, whereas the V and J calls and clone size are those reported in that table. Altogether under 300,000 clones are present, roughly nine tenths being singletons, with the ten largest covering 0.94%. The TCR sequence derives from a woman aged 40 to 55 who had recovered from COVID-19. The sample taken for sequencing was peripheral blood.

The CDR3 DNA is TGTGCCAGCAGCTTGGGGTCGGGAGTATGGGAGACCCAGTACTTC. It yields the protein CASSLGSGVWETQYF. V gene TRBV5-4 combines with J gene TRBJ2-5; D possibly corresponds to TRBD2 (6 bases). V was clipped by 0 bases and J by 5 bases, with 14 bases between them. The CDR3 covers 15 residues. Germline V gene data show CDR1 as SGHNT and CDR2 as YYREEE (reference sequence). The entire variable domain, with the rest obtained from reference TRBV5-4 and TRBJ2-5, is as follows: ETGVTQSPTHLIKTRGQQVTLRCSSQSGHNTVSWYQQALGQGPQFIFQYYREEENGRGNFPPRFSGLQFPNYSSELNVNALELDDSALYLCASSLGSGVWETQYFGPGTRLLVL.